One and the same sample provided the 8 T cell receptor beta chains below, sequenced in a study of T cell repertoires in ileal Crohn's disease. Assay: immunoSEQ multiplex PCR; the TCRdb copy retains only in-frame clones and omits some. Here the sample spans approximately 12,000 clones, 67% being singletons. Time point reported: neoterminal ileum biopsy at postoperative endoscopy, about 6 months after surgery. The sample consisted of ileal tissue. The origin of the receptors is an adult with Crohn's disease.

CDR3 sequence (DNA): TGTGCCAGTTCAACAGGGGGCCGCAATCAGCCCCAGCATTTT. It yields the protein CASSTGGRNQPQHF. The chain has TRBV19 and TRBJ1-5, with TRBD1 identical over 9 bases. With 8 bases clipped from V and 2 bases from J, the junction kept 4 bases outside the gene matches. CDR3 length: 14 amino acids. The germline V gene encodes CDR1 LNHDA and CDR2 SQIVND (reference sequence).

V is TRBV2 and J is TRBJ2-3; the D gene is possibly TRBD1 (5 bases). Germline CDR1 SNHLY, CDR2 FYNNEI. Trimming removed 11 bases from V and 0 bases from J, with 12 bases in between. This CDR3 is built from 13 residues. The CDR3 region has the DNA TGTGCCTGCGCAGGGCTTAGCACAGATACGCAGTATTTT. It codes for CACAGLSTDTQYF.

In DNA form, the CDR3 reads TGTGCCACCGGGGACAGGACCTACGAGCAGTACTTC. It specifies CATGDRTYEQYF. The chain uses TRBV28 and TRBJ2-7; 8 bases agree with TRBD1. The germline V gene has CDR1 MDHEN and CDR2 SYDVKM. After removal of 10 bases from V and 2 bases from J, the junction contained 4 bases not matched to a gene. This CDR3 comprises 12 residues. The full variable domain, completed using reference TRBV28 and TRBJ2-7, is DVKVTQSSRYLVKRTGEKVFLECVQDMDHENMFWYRQDPGLGLRLIYFSYDVKMKEKGDIPEGYSVSREKKERFSLILESASTNQTSMYLCATGDRTYEQYFGPGTRLTVT.

This clone has more than one count but fewer than ten. The chain is built from TRBV5-1 and TRBJ1-1; 9 positions match TRBD1. After removal of 3 bases from V and 5 bases from J, the junction contained 8 bases not matched to a gene. The germline V gene encodes CDR1 SGHRS and CDR2 YFSETQ. The CDR3 spans 15 residues. The CDR3 region is CASSSAGQGETEAFF. The DNA for the CDR3 is TGCGCCAGCAGCTCCGCGGGACAGGGAGAGACTGAAGCTTTCTTT.

The gene calls are TRBV14 and TRBJ1-6; D gene ambiguous. Germline-derived CDR1 and CDR2 are SGHDN and FVKESK. The CDR3 covers 12 residues. V gave up 3 bases and J gave up 9 bases, with 6 bases separating them. CDR3 in DNA: TGTGCCAGCAGCCACGATTCTTCACCCCTCCACTTT. It codes for CASSHDSSPLHF. The full variable domain, completed using reference TRBV14 and TRBJ1-6, is EAGVTQFPSHSVIEKGQTVTLRCDPISGHDNLYWYRRVMGKEIKFLLHFVKESKQDESGMPNNRFLAERTGGTYSTLKVQPAELEDSGVYFCASSHDSSPLHFGNGTRLTVT.

In regard to this clone: A much bigger clone sits one base away, suggesting this may be a read error. This rearrangement joins TRBV5-4 to TRBJ2-2; 15 nucleotides line up with TRBD2. CDR1 and CDR2 (germline): SGHNT, YYREEE (reference sequence). The CDR3 covers 17 residues. CDR3 sequence reads: CVSSPGGLAGGTGELFF. CDR3 sequence (DNA): TGTGTCAGCAGCCCTGGGGGACTAGCGGGGGGCACCGGGGAGCTGTTTTTT.

The V call is TRBV27, the J call TRBJ2-1, with 16 bases matching TRBD2. There are 20 residues in the CDR3. V shed 3 bases, J shed 1 base, and the junction held 9 bases outside the gene matches. Looked up from germline, CDR1 is MNHEY and CDR2 is SMNVEV (reference sequence). The CDR3 DNA is TGTGCCAGCAGTTTCGGCCCGGGACTAGCGGGGGGGCGGTCCTACAATGAGCAGTTCTTC. Protein: CASSFGPGLAGGRSYNEQFF.

The chain employs TRBV5-4 and TRBJ1-2, with a possible D match to TRBD1 (6 bases). The germline V gene encodes CDR1 SGHNT and CDR2 YYREEE (reference sequence). This CDR3 is 14 amino acids long. V gave up 4 bases and J gave up 1 base, with 11 bases separating them. The CDR3 coding sequence is TGTGCCAGCAGCCCGGACAGTGATAACTATGGCTACACCTTC. This encodes CASSPDSDNYGYTF.